This T cell receptor beta chain was found in a study of blood T cell repertoires in COVID-19. At the level of the study: Samples taken during acute and convalescent COVID-19 were collected in the United States, Italy and Spain.

The CDR3 runs to 18 residues. Germline CDR1 reads LGHDT; CDR2 reads YNNKEL (reference sequence). V was clipped by 4 bases and J by 1 base; unmatched bases: 5. In the study's own analysis: Using reference gene primer amplification, nucleated cell counts were estimated. Repertoires were generated with immunoSEQ multiplex PCR, while TCRdb's copy carries only in-frame clones and drops some. That table supplies the V and J calls and clone size; D and trimming were determined from the DNA. Among approximately 470,000 clones listed, 70% to 90% were seen once. The sequence derives from a human donor in a cohort sampled during active COVID-19. Sequencing input: peripheral blood. The V gene is TRBV3-1 (or the pseudogene TRBV3-2), the J gene TRBJ2-1; TRBD2 aligns across 15 bases. CDR3 DNA sequence: TGTGCCAGCAGCCTTATGGGACTAGCGGGAGGTTCCTACAATGAGCAGTTCTTC. As protein: CASSLMGLAGGSYNEQFF.